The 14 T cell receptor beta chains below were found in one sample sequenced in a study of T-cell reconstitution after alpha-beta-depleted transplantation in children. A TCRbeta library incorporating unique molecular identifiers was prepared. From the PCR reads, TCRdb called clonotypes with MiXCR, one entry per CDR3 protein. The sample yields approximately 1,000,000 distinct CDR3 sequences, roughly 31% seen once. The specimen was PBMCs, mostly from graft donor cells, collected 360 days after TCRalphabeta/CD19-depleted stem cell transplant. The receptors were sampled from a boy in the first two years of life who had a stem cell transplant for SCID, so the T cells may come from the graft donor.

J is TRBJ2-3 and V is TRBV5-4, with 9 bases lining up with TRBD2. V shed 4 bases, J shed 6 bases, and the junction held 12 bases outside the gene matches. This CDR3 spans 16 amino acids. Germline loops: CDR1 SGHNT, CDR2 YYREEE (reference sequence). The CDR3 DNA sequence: TGTGCCAGCAGCCCCCGGGGGACTAGCCTTGCGGATACGCAGTATTTT. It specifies CASSPRGTSLADTQYF.

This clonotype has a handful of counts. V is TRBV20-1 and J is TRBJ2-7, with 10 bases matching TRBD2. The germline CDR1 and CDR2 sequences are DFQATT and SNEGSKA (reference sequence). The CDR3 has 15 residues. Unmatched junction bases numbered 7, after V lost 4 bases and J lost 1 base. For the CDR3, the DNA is TGCAGTGCTACCCCGCTAGCGGGGGATTCCTACGAGCAGTACTTC. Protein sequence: CSATPLAGDSYEQYF.

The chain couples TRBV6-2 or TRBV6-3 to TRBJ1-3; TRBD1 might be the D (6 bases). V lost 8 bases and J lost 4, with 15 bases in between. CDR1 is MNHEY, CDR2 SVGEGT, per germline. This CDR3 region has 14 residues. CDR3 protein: CASGRQVAGNTIYF. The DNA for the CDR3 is TGTGCCAGCGGCCGACAGGTTGCCGGAAACACCATATATTTT.

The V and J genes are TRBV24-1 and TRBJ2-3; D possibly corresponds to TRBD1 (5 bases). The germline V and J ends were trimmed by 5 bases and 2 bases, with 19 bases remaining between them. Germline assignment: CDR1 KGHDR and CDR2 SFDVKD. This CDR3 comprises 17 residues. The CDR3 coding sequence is TGTGCCACCAGTGGTTGGGATGGGGCACAATACACAGATACGCAGTATTTT. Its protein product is CATSGWDGAQYTDTQYF.

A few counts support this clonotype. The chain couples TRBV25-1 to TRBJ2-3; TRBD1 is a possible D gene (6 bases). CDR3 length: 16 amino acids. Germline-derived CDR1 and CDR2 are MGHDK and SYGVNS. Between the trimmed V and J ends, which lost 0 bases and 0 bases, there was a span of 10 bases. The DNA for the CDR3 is TGTGCCAGCAGTGAATATGTGGGGGCTAGCACAGATACGCAGTATTTT. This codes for CASSEYVGASTDTQYF.

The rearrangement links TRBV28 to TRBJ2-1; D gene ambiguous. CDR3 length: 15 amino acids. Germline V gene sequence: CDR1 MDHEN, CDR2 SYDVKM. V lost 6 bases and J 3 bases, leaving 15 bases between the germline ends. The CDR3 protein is CASSYYSDLYNEQFF. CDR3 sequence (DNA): TGTGCCAGCAGCTATTACAGCGATCTCTACAATGAGCAGTTCTTC.

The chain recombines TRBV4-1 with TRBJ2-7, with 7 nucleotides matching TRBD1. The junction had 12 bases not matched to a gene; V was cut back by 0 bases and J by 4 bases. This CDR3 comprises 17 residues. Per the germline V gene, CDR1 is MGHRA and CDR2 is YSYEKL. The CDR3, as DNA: TGCGCCAGCAGCCAAGATCGCGTGGGAAGGGGGCGTTACGAGCAGTACTTC. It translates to CASSQDRVGRGRYEQYF.

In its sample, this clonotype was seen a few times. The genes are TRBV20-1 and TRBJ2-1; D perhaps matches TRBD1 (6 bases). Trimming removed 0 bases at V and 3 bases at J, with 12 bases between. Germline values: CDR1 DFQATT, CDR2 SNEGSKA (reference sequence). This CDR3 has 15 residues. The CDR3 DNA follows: TGCAGTGCTAGAGACGACAGGATCTTCTACAATGAGCAGTTCTTC. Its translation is CSARDDRIFYNEQFF.

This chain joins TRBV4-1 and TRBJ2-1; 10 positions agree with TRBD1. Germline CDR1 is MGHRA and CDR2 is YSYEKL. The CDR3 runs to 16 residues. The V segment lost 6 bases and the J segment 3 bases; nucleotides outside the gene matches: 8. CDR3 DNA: TGCGCCAGCAGGGGCCGCCGGGACAGGGGCTACAATGAGCAGTTCTTC. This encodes CASRGRRDRGYNEQFF.

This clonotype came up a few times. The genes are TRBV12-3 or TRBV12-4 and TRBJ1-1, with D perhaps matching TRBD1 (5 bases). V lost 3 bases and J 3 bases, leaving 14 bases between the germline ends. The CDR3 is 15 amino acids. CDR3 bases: TGTGCCAGCAGTTTTAGGGTAGGGGTGGACACTGAAGCTTTCTTT. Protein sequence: CASSFRVGVDTEAFF.

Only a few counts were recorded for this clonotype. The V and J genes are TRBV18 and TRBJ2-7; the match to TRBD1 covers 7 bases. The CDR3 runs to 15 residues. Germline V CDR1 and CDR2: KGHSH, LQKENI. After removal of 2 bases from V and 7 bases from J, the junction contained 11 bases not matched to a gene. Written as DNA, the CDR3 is TGTGCCAGCTCACCAGCCCACACAGGGGTGGAAGAGCAGTACTTC. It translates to CASSPAHTGVEEQYF.

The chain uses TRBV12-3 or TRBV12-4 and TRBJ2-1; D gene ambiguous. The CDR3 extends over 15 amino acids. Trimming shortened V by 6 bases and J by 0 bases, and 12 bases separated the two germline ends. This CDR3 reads CASSPRRASYNEQFF. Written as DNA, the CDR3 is TGTGCCAGCAGCCCACGTCGTGCCTCCTACAATGAGCAGTTCTTC.

CDR3 nucleotides: TGTGCCAGCACGGAGGCCGTGGGTGGAGGGTCCACTGAAGCTTTCTTT. Residues: CASTEAVGGGSTEAFF. The rearrangement links TRBV6-1 to TRBJ1-1; D unclear. Per germline, CDR1 MNHNS and CDR2 SASEGT. V was trimmed by 7 bases and J by 4 bases, leaving 22 bases between them. CDR3 size: 16 residues.

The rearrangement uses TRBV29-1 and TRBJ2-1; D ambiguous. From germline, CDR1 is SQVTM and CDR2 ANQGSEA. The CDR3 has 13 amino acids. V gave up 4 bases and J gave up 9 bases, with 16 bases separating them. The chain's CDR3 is CSVGRPPGGEQFF. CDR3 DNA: TGCAGCGTTGGCAGACCTCCTGGCGGTGAGCAGTTCTTC.